These 16 T cell receptor beta chains were sequenced from one sample in a study of cytotoxic CD8 clonotypes in ibrutinib-treated CLL. Measured with immunoSEQ multiplex PCR; TCRdb has only the in-frame clones, and not every one. The table includes some 84,000 clones, 85% to 90% detected once. The sample was PBMCs, taken before ibrutinib treatment. The receptors shown here come from a human donor with chronic lymphocytic leukemia.

This clone was seen more than once but under ten times. This sequence joins TRBV5-1 and TRBJ1-1, with a possible D match to TRBD1 (6 bases). Per germline, CDR1 SGHRS and CDR2 YFSETQ. Deletions cut 1 base from V and 5 bases from J, with 15 bases between. CDR3 length: 15 residues. The CDR3 DNA reads as TGCGCCAGCAGCTTGCTGGGACGGGGGCAGACTGAAGCTTTCTTT. Translated, it gives CASSLLGRGQTEAFF.

Note on this clone: A clone one base away is much larger, so this may be a read error. Other DNA sequences in this specimen translate into the identical CDR3. V is TRBV5-1 and J is TRBJ2-1; 11 bases align to TRBD2. V lost 3 bases, J lost 4 bases, and 6 bases stayed unmatched. The CDR3 has 16 residues. Germline lookup yields CDR1 SGHRS and CDR2 YFSETQ. DNA of the CDR3: TGCGCCAGCAGCTGGATACCTAGCGGGAGGTACAATGAGCAGTTCTTC. Translating it yields CASSWIPSGRYNEQFF.

This clone was recorded only once. The V and J genes are TRBV28 and TRBJ2-3; 11 bases match TRBD2. V trimming: 6 bases; J trimming: 1 base; junction bases outside the gene matches: 6. Germline CDR1 reads MDHEN; CDR2 reads SYDVKM. The CDR3 loop spans 16 amino acids. In DNA form, the CDR3 reads TGTGCCAGCAGCCCACTAGCGGGAGAAGGCACAGATACGCAGTATTTT. This gives the protein CASSPLAGEGTDTQYF.

This sequence joins TRBV4-2 and TRBJ1-2, with a weak D call TRBD1 (5 bases). This CDR3 has 16 amino acids. Germline V gene data show CDR1 as LGHNA and CDR2 as YNFKEQ. Trimming cost V 1 base and J 4 bases, with 16 bases left between them. In DNA form, the CDR3 reads TGTGCCAGCAGCCAAGGTAGACAGTCTCTTCCCTATGGCTACACCTTC. Translated, it gives CASSQGRQSLPYGYTF.

The chain employs TRBV19 and TRBJ1-5, with D possibly TRBD1 on 6 matching bases. Germline V lookup: CDR1 LNHDA, CDR2 SQIVND (reference sequence). V was cut by 3 bases and J by 7 bases, with 13 bases left in between. This CDR3 region has 14 residues. The CDR3 DNA reads as TGTGCCAGTAGTATTAGGGGGTTTGAACAGCCCCAGCATTTT. Residues: CASSIRGFEQPQHF.

In regard to this clone: The sample carries other DNA sequences with the same CDR3. The chain is built from TRBV20-1 and TRBJ2-7, with 7 nucleotides matching TRBD1. Germline lookup yields CDR1 DFQATT and CDR2 SNEGSKA (reference sequence). The CDR3 has 11 residues. V lost 5 bases, J lost 3 bases, and 1 base stayed unmatched. CDR3: CSARDSYEQYF. For the CDR3, the DNA is TGCAGTGCTCGGGACAGCTACGAGCAGTACTTC.

In DNA, the CDR3 is TGTGCCAGCAGCTTAGGCGGAACTAGCGCCAGCGAGCAGTACTTC. As protein: CASSLGGTSASEQYF. This sequence joins TRBV7-3 and TRBJ2-7, with 7 nucleotides matching TRBD2. The length of the CDR3 is 15 residues. The ends lost 2 bases at V and 6 bases at J; junction bases unmatched: 10. From germline, CDR1 is SGHTA and CDR2 FQGTGA.

The CDR3 DNA is TGTGCCACCAGCACTTGGACTAGCGGGAATTCAGATACGCAGTATTTT. Translating it yields CATSTWTSGNSDTQYF. J is TRBJ2-3 and V is TRBV15; 12 nucleotides line up with TRBD2. V was pared by 4 bases and J by 4 bases, with 6 bases of the junction left unmatched. Germline CDR1 is LNHNV and CDR2 is YYDKDF (reference sequence). The CDR3 is 16 residues long.

This clone was detected only a few times. The chain employs TRBV19 and TRBJ1-1; no clear D. Between the trimmed V and J ends, which lost 5 bases and 6 bases, there was a span of 10 bases. The length of the CDR3 is 12 residues. In germline, CDR1 is LNHDA, CDR2 SQIVND (reference sequence). CDR3 in amino acids: CASSPYRAEAFF. CDR3 DNA: TGTGCCAGTAGTCCATACCGGGCTGAAGCTTTCTTT. The variable domain in full, completed from reference TRBV19 and TRBJ1-1, reads DGGITQSPKYLFRKEGQNVTLSCEQNLNHDAMYWYRQDPGQGLRLIYYSQIVNDFQKGDIAEGYSVSREKKESFPLTVTSAQKNPTAFYLCASSPYRAEAFFGQGTRLTVV.

The J gene is TRBJ2-1, the V gene TRBV14; D call uncertain. Germline V gene lookup returns CDR1 SGHDN and CDR2 FVKESK. The V gene lost 1 base and the J gene lost 4 bases, with 8 bases spanning the gap. The CDR3 loop spans 14 amino acids. CDR3 nucleotides: TGTGCCAGCAGCCAAGCGAACCCATACAATGAGCAGTTCTTC. Its translation is CASSQANPYNEQFF.

This clone was detected ten times or more. This sequence joins TRBV9 and TRBJ1-2, with D possibly being TRBD1 (6 bases). Germline-derived CDR1 and CDR2 are SGDLS and YYNGEE. V was pared by 0 bases and J by 8 bases, with 20 bases between. The CDR3 runs to 16 residues. CDR3 sequence reads: CASSVDARDTARGYTF. CDR3 bases: TGTGCCAGCAGCGTAGACGCTCGGGACACCGCTAGAGGCTACACCTTC.

The gene calls are TRBV11-3 and TRBJ1-4; 10 positions agree with TRBD1. CDR1 is SGHNT and CDR2 is YENEEA in the germline V gene. V trimming: 4 bases; J trimming: 8 bases; junction bases outside the gene matches: 7. The CDR3 length is 15 residues. The CDR3 region has the DNA TGTGCCAGCAGCTCCACGGGACAGGGGAGGGAAAAACTGTTTTTT. It encodes CASSSTGQGREKLFF.

This clone appeared a few times. The CDR3 region has the DNA TGCAGCGTTGAAGCGCGGTACAACACCGGGGAGCTGTTTTTT. It encodes CSVEARYNTGELFF. The rearrangement joins TRBV29-1 to TRBJ2-2; D unresolved. Trimming removed 1 base at V and 2 bases at J, with 8 bases between. This CDR3 has 14 amino acids. Per germline, CDR1 SQVTM and CDR2 ANQGSEA.

The V call is TRBV5-1, the J call TRBJ2-3; 9 bases are a match to TRBD2. The germline CDR1 and CDR2 sequences are SGHRS and YFSETQ. CDR3 length: 17 residues. V lost 4 bases and J lost 5; bases outside the gene matches: 14. DNA for the CDR3: TGCGCCAGCAGCGCCTCGGCTAGCGGGACCTCCAGAGATACGCAGTATTTT. The encoded protein is CASSASASGTSRDTQYF.

The genes are TRBV7-2 and TRBJ1-2; D unclear. V lost 1 base, J lost 8 bases, and 14 bases lay in between. Looked up from germline, CDR1 is SGHTA and CDR2 is FQGNSA. This CDR3 has 14 residues. CDR3 protein: CASSLGSRVEGYTF. The CDR3 DNA reads TGTGCCAGCAGCTTAGGCTCCCGGGTGGAAGGCTACACCTTC.

V usage is TRBV9 and J usage is TRBJ2-5; D might be TRBD1 or TRBD2, each matching 5 bases. CDR3 length: 14 residues. V was shortened by 3 bases and J by 4 bases, with 13 bases between the two germline ends. In germline, CDR1 is SGDLS, CDR2 YYNGEE. CDR3 region: CASSGGPEGETQYF. The CDR3 nucleotides are TGTGCCAGCAGCGGGGGACCCGAAGGAGAGACCCAGTACTTC.